The rows below give T cell receptor beta chains drawn from one sample of a study of blood T cell repertoires in COVID-19. Sequencing was performed with immunoSEQ multiplex PCR; in TCRdb, only in-frame clones are kept and a portion is missing. The data contain almost 400,000 clones, about 90% of them singletons. The source material was PBMCs or T cells enriched from blood (not recorded which). All receptors derive from a woman aged 25 to 39 who had recovered from COVID-19. The CDR3 runs from the conserved cysteine through the conserved F or W. The order of the fields is J gene, V gene, D gene, clone size, CDR3 DNA, CDR3 protein. The D gene is left open where the match is weak. Clone sizes are given selectively: once, few, many, or a class where the clone is expanded.

TRBJ1-1,TRBV19,.,.,TGTGCCAGTAGTATTCCCCGGCGGGGTGCGACTGAAGCTTTCTTT,CASSIPRRGATEAFF
TRBJ2-3,TRBV28,.,.,TGTGCCAGCATTAAAGCCGCTACAGATACGCAGTATTTT,CASIKAATDTQYF
TRBJ1-5,TRBV7-2,.,.,TGTGCCAGCAGCTTGCACGGGTCCAATCAGCCCCAGCATTTT,CASSLHGSNQPQHF
TRBJ2-5,TRBV27,.,.,TGTGCCAGCAGTTTATCCTTTGATTTGGGAGAAGAGACCCAGTACTTC,CASSLSFDLGEETQYF
TRBJ1-2,TRBV30,.,.,TGTGCCTGGCAGGGATACTATGGCTACACCTTC,CAWQGYYGYTF
TRBJ1-4,TRBV6-1,.,.,TGTGCCAGCAGTGAATACGGGGACCGGGAGGAAAAACTGTTTTTT,CASSEYGDREEKLFF
TRBJ1-2,TRBV30,.,.,TGTGCCTGGAGTGTACCAGGGGCGGGTGGCTACACCTTC,CAWSVPGAGGYTF
TRBJ2-3,TRBV9,.,.,TGTGCCAGCAGCGTAGAGGCCTTCCTACGGGCAGATACGCAGTATTTT,CASSVEAFLRADTQYF
TRBJ2-7,TRBV5-6,.,once,TGTGCCAGCAGCTTTTGGACTATTGCCTACGAGCAGTACTTC,CASSFWTIAYEQYF
TRBJ2-7,TRBV7-9,TRBD2,.,TGTGCCAGCAGCTTAGGGGAGGGCGGCGAGCAGTACTTC,CASSLGEGGEQYF
TRBJ1-5,TRBV27,.,.,TGTGCCAGCAGTCCACACCGACGACAGGCAGGCAATCAGCCCCAGCATTTT,CASSPHRRQAGNQPQHF
TRBJ2-7,TRBV15,.,once,TGTGCCACCAGTAGCCAGGACTTACCCTACGAGCAGTACTTC,CATSSQDLPYEQYF
TRBJ2-1,TRBV7-2,.,once,TGTGCCAGCAGCTTAGTGAGTATTTGGGAGCAGTTCTTC,CASSLVSIWEQFF
TRBJ1-5,TRBV28,.,.,TGTGCCAGCAGCCCTTACAGTAGCAATCAGCCCCAGCATTTT,CASSPYSSNQPQHF
TRBJ2-3,TRBV4-3,TRBD1,.,TGCGCCAGCAGCCAAGAAAGGACAGGGGGCGACGCAGATACGCAGTATTTT,CASSQERTGGDADTQYF
TRBJ1-1,TRBV6-5,TRBD1,.,TGTGCCAGCAGTCGCGGACAGGGAATCACTGAAGCTTTCTTT,CASSRGQGITEAFF
TRBJ2-1,TRBV5-5,.,.,TGTGCCAGCAGCCAGGACGCCGGGGTTTACAATGAGCAGTTCTTC,CASSQDAGVYNEQFF
TRBJ1-5,TRBV28,TRBD1,.,TGTGCCAGCAGTCCGGCTGACAGGGTGGGTATGCGGCAGCCCCAGCATTTT,CASSPADRVGMRQPQHF
TRBJ2-5,TRBV12-5,.,.,TGTGCTAGTGGTTTGGTTGGGGCTCAAGAGACCCAGTACTTC,CASGLVGAQETQYF
TRBJ1-5,TRBV9,.,.,TGTGCCAGCAGCGTAGACGCGGGCCCTTTGAATCAGCCCCAGCATTTT,CASSVDAGPLNQPQHF
TRBJ1-5,TRBV27,TRBD1,.,TGTGCCAGCATGGACAGGGGGTTTCAGCCCCAGCATTTT,CASMDRGFQPQHF
TRBJ2-3,TRBV5-1,TRBD2,once,TGCGCCAGCAGCTCCCCGGGACTAGCGGGAGGAGGTACCACAGATACGCAGTATTTT,CASSSPGLAGGGTTDTQYF
TRBJ2-7,TRBV15,.,.,TGTGCCACCAGCAGAGATCGGGTTTTGCAGTACTTC,CATSRDRVLQYF
TRBJ2-3,TRBV11-2,TRBD2,.,TGTGCCAGCAGCTTAGGAGCCGGGAGCGGGGGGCAAGATACGCAGTATTTT,CASSLGAGSGGQDTQYF
TRBJ1-2,TRBV4-1,.,.,TGCGCCAGCAGCCCAGTCGGCAGGTTGAACTATGGCTACACCTTC,CASSPVGRLNYGYTF
TRBJ2-4,TRBV9,TRBD1,.,TGTGCCAGCAGCACGGACAGGGGGTACGAAAACATTCAGTACTTC,CASSTDRGYENIQYF
TRBJ1-5,TRBV30,TRBD1,few,TGTGCCTGGAGTGCCAAGACAGGGGCCGGGAATCAGCCCCAGCATTTT,CAWSAKTGAGNQPQHF
TRBJ1-1,TRBV27,.,.,TGTGCCACCTCCCCGAGGGCAAGGCCCTATAAGAACACTGAAGCTTTCTTT,CATSPRARPYKNTEAFF
TRBJ1-4,TRBV5-4,TRBD1,.,TGTGCCAGCAGCTTGAGGACAGGAGGAAATGAAAAACTGTTTTTT,CASSLRTGGNEKLFF
TRBJ1-3,TRBV28,TRBD1,once,TGTGCCAGCATTCAGACAGGGGGCTTGTTTGGAAACACCATATATTTT,CASIQTGGLFGNTIYF
TRBJ2-2,TRBV6-4,.,.,TGTGCCAGCAGTCTTATAGACACCGGGGAGCTGTTTTTT,CASSLIDTGELFF
TRBJ1-1,TRBV7-9,.,.,TGTGCCAGCAGCTTAGATTTGCGGGGGGCATCCACTGAAGCTTTCTTT,CASSLDLRGASTEAFF
TRBJ2-3,TRBV6-1,TRBD2,.,TGTGCCAGCAGTGATGTCGGGAGGACAGATACGCAGTATTTT,CASSDVGRTDTQYF
TRBJ1-3,TRBV19,TRBD1,few,TGTGCCAGTAGTATCGCCGGGACAGGTGTCTTTTCGGGCTCTGGAAACACCATATATTTT,CASSIAGTGVFSGSGNTIYF
TRBJ1-4,TRBV2,TRBD1,.,TGTGCCAGCAGTGAATTTTCGACAGGGATGGCGACTAATGAAAAACTGTTTTTT,CASSEFSTGMATNEKLFF
TRBJ1-2,TRBV5-6,TRBD1,.,TGTGCCAGCAGACTGACTGGACAGGGACCCTATGGCTACACCTTC,CASRLTGQGPYGYTF
TRBJ2-2,TRBV9,.,.,TGTGCCAGCAGCGTAGACAGCACCGGGGAGCTGTTTTTT,CASSVDSTGELFF
TRBJ2-7,TRBV5-1,.,.,TGCGCCAGCAGCGGGAGTGCCTACGAGCAGTACTTC,CASSGSAYEQYF
TRBJ1-4,TRBV7-2,.,once,TGTGCCAGCAGCTGGACAGCAACTAATGAAAAACTGTTTTTT,CASSWTATNEKLFF
TRBJ2-7,TRBV4-1,.,.,TGCGCCAGCAGCCAAGTCGGGGGGCCGGCGTACGAGCAGTACTTC,CASSQVGGPAYEQYF
TRBJ2-6,TRBV28,TRBD1,.,TGTGCCAGCAGGACAGGGGTGCACTCTGGGGCCAACGTCCTGACTTTC,CASRTGVHSGANVLTF
TRBJ2-5,TRBV10-1,.,once,TGCGCCAGCAGGGCGGCAGATAAAGAGACCCAGTACTTC,CASRAADKETQYF
TRBJ1-1,TRBV3-1/TRBV3-2,TRBD1,.,TGTGCCAGCAGCCTCCGGGACAGGGGTCCGAGGACTGAAGCTTTCTTT,CASSLRDRGPRTEAFF
TRBJ1-2,TRBV5-5,TRBD1,.,TGTGCCAGCAGCTCTAGGGGGACAGGGAAATTGGGTGTTCGCTATGGCTACACCTTC,CASSSRGTGKLGVRYGYTF
TRBJ2-7,TRBV30,TRBD1,.,TGTGCCAGGAGACAGGGGAGCTCCTACGAGCAGTACTTC,CARRQGSSYEQYF
TRBJ2-3,TRBV10-1,.,.,TGCGCCAGCAGTGAGGGGACATTCCCAGATACGCAGTATTTT,CASSEGTFPDTQYF
TRBJ2-1,TRBV18,TRBD2,.,TGTGCCAGCTCACCACTCGCTTCCGGGACTAGCGGGAGGTCGGGGTACAATGAGCAGTTCTTC,CASSPLASGTSGRSGYNEQFF
TRBJ2-7,TRBV10-3,.,.,TGTGCCACCCTCCGGGTTCCGCGAGCCGAGCAGTACTTC,CATLRVPRAEQYF
TRBJ1-5,TRBV28,TRBD1,few,TGTGCCAGCAGGCCGACAGGGGGTGGAAATCAGCCCCAGCATTTT,CASRPTGGGNQPQHF